This T cell receptor (beta chain) was recovered during a study of blood T cells in healthy people across ages. Germline V gene data show CDR1 as MDHEN and CDR2 as SYDVKM. The CDR3 runs to 15 residues. Trimming removed 4 bases from V and 0 bases from J, with 7 bases in between. Each sample gave at least 7 million isolated PBMCs. Each sample yielded at least 6 micrograms of PBMC total RNA. Sample-barcoded 5' priming and a J-beta primer mix drove a second PCR of roughly 6 to 12 cycles. TCRdb passed the 5' RACE reads through MiXCR, listing each CDR3 protein once. The sample has about a million distinct CDR3 sequences, around 46% seen once. Study conclusions and caveats: Older individuals had lower TCR beta diversity per million T cells (the decline was roughly linear). It was held that the diversity estimates obtained from one million T cells were underestimates.

Remarks on this clonotype: Its antigen is still unknown.

The receptor's source is a man aged 25 to 40 in good health. This sequence joins TRBV28 and TRBJ1-6; D not certain. The sample comprised blood. This CDR3 reads CASSSTISYNSPLHF. CDR3 DNA sequence: TGTGCCAGCAGTTCAACAATCTCCTATAATTCACCCCTCCACTTT. The full variable domain, completed using reference TRBV28 and TRBJ1-6, is DVKVTQSSRYLVKRTGEKVFLECVQDMDHENMFWYRQDPGLGLRLIYFSYDVKMKEKGDIPEGYSVSREKKERFSLILESASTNQTSMYLCASSSTISYNSPLHFGNGTRLTVT.